This record looks at one T cell receptor beta chain sequence and its context. The authors' processing: Estimation of nucleated cell counts was performed using reference gene primer amplification. Assay used: immunoSEQ multiplex PCR; TCRdb lists only in-frame clones, some missing. D and trimming come from the DNA, and the V and J calls and clone size come from that table. The sample records some 290,000 clones, approximately 87% being singletons. These data come from a study of blood T cell repertoires in COVID-19. The wider study: Italy, Spain and the United States were the sources of the convalescent and acute COVID-19 samples.

CDR1 and CDR2 (germline): SGHVS, FQNEAQ. The CDR3 is 14 amino acids. V lost 4 bases and J lost 4; bases outside the gene matches: 6. The V gene is TRBV7-8, the J gene TRBJ1-2; 7 bases agree with TRBD1. The TCR was taken from a woman between 25 and 40 years old with COVID-19, enrolled during active disease. The sample was peripheral blood. CDR3: CASSSTGKGYGYTF. The DNA of the CDR3 is TGTGCCAGCAGCTCGACAGGGAAGGGCTATGGCTACACCTTC.